This T cell receptor (beta chain) was identified during a study of CD8 T cells in Susac syndrome. General study points: Only a relatively small number of individuals were included in the TCR sequencing and HLA analysis.

The CDR3 spans 11 residues. Trimming took off 3 bases at V and 7 bases at J, with 4 bases between the two ends. Germline V CDR1 and CDR2: SGHTA, FQGNSA. Reverse transcription of 0.5 to 1 ug RNA was performed with random hexamers. The TCR beta CDR3 was amplified by immunoSEQ multiplex PCR across 54 Vbeta, 13 Jbeta. In TCRdb, the immunoSEQ multiplex PCR reads were re-called with MiXCR into one record per CDR3 protein. The table has around 200,000 distinct CDR3 sequences, 95% seen once. About this clonotype: Its target is unknown.

J is TRBJ2-1 and V is TRBV7-2, with D unclear. The sequenced sample consisted of CD4+ T cells from PBMCs. This sequence originates from a human donor with multiple sclerosis. DNA of the CDR3: TGTGCCAGCAGCTTTGGGAATGAGCAGTTCTTC. Translated, it gives CASSFGNEQFF.